These 32 T cell receptor beta chains came from one sample sequenced in a study of blood T cell repertoires in COVID-19. Assay: immunoSEQ multiplex PCR; the TCRdb copy retains only in-frame clones and omits some. The sample lists more than 250,000 clones; approximately 84% were seen once. Sample: peripheral blood. The receptors here all came from a woman under 40 who had recovered from COVID-19.

CDR3 sequence (DNA): TGTGCCAGTACCTCGACAGGGGGTGACGACATGAACACTGAAGCTTTCTTT. Protein: CASTSTGGDDMNTEAFF. This rearrangement joins TRBV19 to TRBJ1-1; TRBD1 agrees at 9 bases. From germline, CDR1 is LNHDA and CDR2 SQIVND (reference sequence). CDR3 length: 17 amino acids. V was clipped by 7 bases and J by 0 bases; unmatched bases: 12.

The rearrangement joins TRBV10-2 to TRBJ1-5; D not resolved. Trimming removed 10 bases at V and 4 bases at J, with 14 bases between. The CDR3 sequence is 13 residues long. The V gene's germline CDR1 is WSHSY and CDR2 SAAADI. Here the CDR3 reads CATIREPNQPQHF. In DNA, the CDR3 is TGCGCCACCATTCGGGAACCTAATCAGCCCCAGCATTTT.

V usage is TRBV23-1 and J usage is TRBJ1-6; 7 bases map to TRBD1. TRBV23-1 carries the ORF label, with uncertain function. The CDR3 is 15 residues long. The trim removed 2 bases at V and 9 bases at J, leaving 7 bases unmatched. The CDR3, as DNA: TGCGCCAGCAGTCAACACCAGGGGGTAGGTTCACCCCTCCACTTT. Protein: CASSQHQGVGSPLHF.

In nucleotides, the CDR3 is TGTGCCACCAGTACAGGGTACTACAATGAGCAGTTCTTC. Its protein product is CATSTGYYNEQFF. The chain carries TRBV24-1 and TRBJ2-1, with D possibly TRBD1 on 6 matching bases. The CDR3 totals 13 residues. In germline, CDR1 is KGHDR, CDR2 SFDVKD. Trimming took off 6 bases at V and 3 bases at J, with 8 bases between the two ends.

This clone is a singleton in its sample. The rearrangement links TRBV7-6 to TRBJ1-6; no firm D call. The CDR3 spans 14 residues. Germline assignment: CDR1 SGHVS and CDR2 FNYEAQ. V lost 1 base, J lost 10 bases, and 11 bases lay in between. The CDR3: CASSLVAADSPLHF. The CDR3 DNA sequence: TGTGCCAGCAGCTTAGTCGCGGCAGACTCACCCCTCCACTTT.

The chain joins TRBV27 to TRBJ2-7, with TRBD1 matching over 8 bases. V lost 6 bases and J lost 2; bases outside the gene matches: 12. CDR1 and CDR2 from the germline V gene are MNHEY and SMNVEV (reference sequence). CDR3 size: 16 residues. CDR3 sequence (DNA): TGTGCCAGCAGCTTAATAGCCCGGGACAGGACCTACGAGCAGTACTTC. This translates into CASSLIARDRTYEQYF.

The V call is TRBV28, the J call TRBJ2-3, with TRBD2 identical over 7 bases. The CDR3 is made up of 16 amino acids. Trimming took 6 bases from V and 4 from J; bases not matched to a gene: 13. Germline V gene data show CDR1 as MDHEN and CDR2 as SYDVKM. The CDR3 DNA sequence: TGTGCCAGCAGCCTCTTCACGGGAGGCGTCCCAGATACGCAGTATTTT. This codes for CASSLFTGGVPDTQYF.

J is TRBJ2-7 and V is TRBV18; 7 nucleotides match TRBD2. V was pared by 8 bases and J by 0 bases, with 10 bases of the junction left unmatched. Germline CDR1 is KGHSH and CDR2 is LQKENI. The CDR3 is made up of 15 amino acids. The CDR3 spells CASTLSGASSYEQYF. As DNA, the CDR3 is TGTGCCAGCACCCTAAGCGGGGCTAGCTCCTACGAGCAGTACTTC.

The chain recombines TRBV6-5 with TRBJ2-7; 8 bases agree with TRBD1. Germline loops: CDR1 MNHEY, CDR2 SVGAGI. The CDR3 extends over 15 amino acids. With 0 bases clipped from V and 5 bases from J, the junction kept 6 bases outside the gene matches. The chain's CDR3 is CASSYSRTGYNEQYF. The CDR3 DNA is TGTGCCAGCAGTTACTCGCGGACAGGGTACAACGAGCAGTACTTC.

The gene calls are TRBV2 and TRBJ1-5; 9 nucleotides align to TRBD1. Germline CDR1 is SNHLY and CDR2 is FYNNEI. V trimming: 6 bases; J trimming: 7 bases; junction bases outside the gene matches: 7. The CDR3 length is 14 residues. CDR3: CASRGDRDRQPQHF. The CDR3 bases are TGTGCCAGCAGAGGGGACAGGGATAGGCAGCCCCAGCATTTT. Full variable domain (outside the CDR3, taken from reference TRBV2 and TRBJ1-5): EPEVTQTPSHQVTQMGQEVILRCVPISNHLYFYWYRQILGQKVEFLVSFYNNEISEKSEIFDDQFSVERPDGSNFTLKIRSTKLEDSAMYFCASRGDRDRQPQHFGDGTRLSIL.

The chain combines TRBV24-1 with TRBJ2-5; D gene ambiguous. Trimming took off 3 bases at V and 4 bases at J, with 8 bases between the two ends. The CDR3 spans 13 residues. Germline V gene sequence: CDR1 KGHDR, CDR2 SFDVKD. The CDR3 DNA follows: TGTGCCACCAGTGATCCCACAGTAGAGACCCAGTACTTC. Its translation is CATSDPTVETQYF.

The chain carries TRBV14 and TRBJ2-3, with a tentative D call TRBD2 (5 bases). Trimming pared 0 bases from V and 0 bases from J, leaving 7 bases between. The CDR3 is 15 residues long. Germline values: CDR1 SGHDN, CDR2 FVKESK. The CDR3 reads CASSQDIASTDTQYF. The DNA of the CDR3 is TGTGCCAGCAGCCAAGACATAGCGAGCACAGATACGCAGTATTTT.

The chain carries TRBV6-5 and TRBJ1-3; D is unclear. The V end was cut by 2 bases, the J end by 0 bases, with 8 bases between. From germline, CDR1 is MNHEY and CDR2 SVGAGI. This CDR3 contains 15 residues. CDR3 loop: CASSYGRGSGNTIYF. The DNA of the CDR3 is TGTGCCAGCAGTTACGGGAGAGGCTCTGGAAACACCATATATTTT.

About this clone: Other DNA sequences from this sample encode an identical CDR3 as well. The chain employs TRBV11-2 and TRBJ1-1; D is perhaps TRBD1 (6 bases). This CDR3 comprises 12 residues. Germline V lookup: CDR1 SGHAT, CDR2 FQNNGV. Trimming took 5 bases from V and 8 from J, leaving 12 bases between them. The CDR3 nucleotides are TGTGCCAGCAGCCCCTCGGGGACAGAAGCTTTCTTT. Its protein is CASSPSGTEAFF.

The V and J genes are TRBV9 and TRBJ2-1, with D perhaps TRBD1 (6 bases). Germline loops: CDR1 SGDLS, CDR2 YYNGEE. V was pared by 5 bases and J by 2 bases, with 14 bases between. The CDR3 has 15 amino acids. CDR3 protein: CASSQGSKPYNEQFF. CDR3 nucleotide sequence: TGTGCCAGCAGTCAGGGGTCGAAACCCTACAATGAGCAGTTCTTC.

The CDR3 is CASSDPRGSSYNEQFF. The CDR3 DNA reads TGTGCCAGCAGCGACCCCCGGGGAAGCTCCTACAATGAGCAGTTCTTC. The rearrangement uses TRBV9 and TRBJ2-1, with D possibly TRBD2 on 5 matching bases. The CDR3 loop spans 16 amino acids. The V gene's germline CDR1 is SGDLS and CDR2 YYNGEE. V shed 3 bases and J shed 0 bases, with 13 bases lying between them.

This clone was recorded only once. The chain combines TRBV18 with TRBJ1-2; maybe TRBD1 (5 bases). CDR3 length: 15 amino acids. Germline V lookup: CDR1 KGHSH, CDR2 LQKENI. The germline V and J ends were trimmed by 3 bases and 3 bases, with 14 bases remaining between them. The CDR3: CASSPSSARDYGYTF. The CDR3 coding sequence is TGTGCCAGCTCACCTAGTTCAGCCAGGGACTATGGCTACACCTTC.

The rearrangement uses TRBV6-2 or TRBV6-3 and TRBJ2-4; D is ambiguous. The V end was cut by 6 bases, the J end by 5 bases, with 8 bases between. CDR1 and CDR2 (germline): MNHEY, SVGEGT. The CDR3 has 12 residues. CDR3: CASSGGQNIQYF. The CDR3 DNA is TGTGCCAGCAGCGGCGGCCAAAACATTCAGTACTTC.

The rearrangement uses TRBV24-1 and TRBJ1-2; unclear D gene. Germline CDR1 and CDR2: KGHDR and SFDVKD. CDR3 length: 14 amino acids. V lost 3 bases and J 2 bases, leaving 9 bases between the germline ends. The CDR3, as DNA: TGTGCCACCAGTGATCCAGACGGGAACTATGGCTACACCTTC. Translated: CATSDPDGNYGYTF.

The chain has TRBV2 and TRBJ1-2; D possibly corresponds to TRBD1 (5 bases). The CDR3 has 13 residues. Germline V gene lookup returns CDR1 SNHLY and CDR2 FYNNEI. Trimming took 7 bases from V and 14 from J, leaving 23 bases between them. The CDR3 protein is CASNVGEGFGGTF. CDR3 coding DNA: TGTGCCAGCAACGTGGGGGAGGGCTTCGGTGGTACCTTC.

V and J are TRBV19 and TRBJ1-5; 7 positions match TRBD1. Germline CDR1 LNHDA, CDR2 SQIVND (reference sequence). The length of the CDR3 is 16 residues. Losses at the gene ends were 1 base for V and 0 bases for J; bases not matched to a gene: 3. The CDR3 spells CASSIGDSYSNQPQHF. In DNA form, the CDR3 reads TGTGCCAGTAGTATAGGGGACAGCTATAGCAATCAGCCCCAGCATTTT.

The V call is TRBV27, the J call TRBJ2-3; 7 positions agree with TRBD2. The CDR3 length is 12 residues. The V segment lost 3 bases and the J segment 7 bases; nucleotides outside the gene matches: 1. CDR1 is MNHEY and CDR2 is SMNVEV in the germline V gene (reference sequence). Here the CDR3 reads CASSLGGNTQYF. DNA for the CDR3: TGTGCCAGCAGTTTGGGGGGGAATACGCAGTATTTT.

The gene calls are TRBV19 and TRBJ2-7, with 8 positions matching TRBD2. CDR1 and CDR2 (germline): LNHDA, SQIVND (reference sequence). V gave up 4 bases and J gave up 3 bases; unmatched junction bases: 2. The CDR3 has 13 amino acids. The CDR3 protein is CASSTGTSYEQYF. The CDR3 nucleotides read TGTGCCAGTAGTACCGGGACTAGCTACGAGCAGTACTTC.

The V call is TRBV7-8, the J call TRBJ1-1, with TRBD1 as a possible D gene (6 bases). The CDR3 runs 15 residues. CDR1 is SGHVS and CDR2 is FQNEAQ in the germline V gene. V lost 8 bases and J lost 0, with 16 bases in between. In DNA form, the CDR3 reads TGTGCCAGCGTGGACAGAAGAAGATTGAACACTGAAGCTTTCTTT. Protein sequence: CASVDRRRLNTEAFF.

V and J are TRBV29-1 and TRBJ2-2; perhaps TRBD2 as D (5 bases). Trimming cost V 5 bases and J 1 base, with 11 bases left between them. The CDR3 spans 14 residues. Germline lookup yields CDR1 SQVTM and CDR2 ANQGSEA. The CDR3 sequence: CSVWAGLNTGELFF. The CDR3 DNA reads TGCAGCGTTTGGGCGGGCCTGAACACCGGGGAGCTGTTTTTT.

The rearrangement uses TRBV11-2 and TRBJ2-2, with no clear D. Trimming took 5 bases from V and 0 from J, leaving 13 bases between them. The CDR3 runs to 16 residues. CDR1 is SGHAT, CDR2 FQNNGV, per germline. The CDR3: CASSPLFRSNTGELFF. CDR3 bases: TGTGCCAGCAGCCCCTTGTTCCGTTCGAACACCGGGGAGCTGTTTTTT. Variable domain in full (rest from reference TRBV11-2 and TRBJ2-2): EAGVAQSPRYKIIEKRQSVAFWCNPISGHATLYWYQQILGQGPKLLIQFQNNGVVDDSQLPKDRFSAERLKGVDSTLKIQPAKLEDSAVYLCASSPLFRSNTGELFFGEGSRLTVL.

The chain carries TRBV29-1 and TRBJ2-3; TRBD2 might be the D (5 bases). The CDR3 consists of 14 residues. Germline V gene sequence: CDR1 SQVTM, CDR2 ANQGSEA. The ends were cut back, 2 bases at V and 1 base at J, with 10 bases in the middle. The CDR3 bases are TGCAGCGTTGAACGGGGAGTCGGCACAGATACGCAGTATTTT. This encodes CSVERGVGTDTQYF.

The table lists this clone with a count of one. This chain joins TRBV5-1 and TRBJ1-2; 10 bases agree with TRBD1. Germline CDR1 SGHRS, CDR2 YFSETQ. The CDR3 loop spans 16 amino acids. Trimming at V came to 4 bases and at J to 7 bases, leaving 13 bases not matched to a gene. Here the CDR3 reads CASSAGGTGDWRGYTF. CDR3 DNA: TGCGCCAGCAGCGCAGGTGGGACAGGGGATTGGCGTGGCTACACCTTC.

The chain recombines TRBV6-5 with TRBJ2-5; D gene unclear. Germline CDR1 reads MNHEY; CDR2 reads SVGAGI. V was cut by 6 bases and J by 5 bases, with 13 bases left in between. There are 13 residues in the CDR3. As DNA, the CDR3 is TGTGCCAGCAGCAAGCTGCATTGGGAGACCCAGTACTTC. Amino acids: CASSKLHWETQYF.

This chain links TRBV3-1 (or the pseudogene TRBV3-2) with TRBJ1-6; D call uncertain. Germline V CDR1 and CDR2: LGHDT, YNNKEL (reference sequence). Trimming left V 8 bases short and J 0 bases short, with 11 bases between. The CDR3 totals 15 residues. CDR3 nucleotides: TGTGCCAGCGGCGGCGGAAACTCCTATAATTCACCCCTCCACTTT. This codes for CASGGGNSYNSPLHF.

The chain combines TRBV7-2 with TRBJ2-3, with D possibly matching TRBD1 (7 bases). Trimming stripped 5 bases from V and 5 bases from J, with 17 bases between. The CDR3 covers 15 residues. Germline lookup yields CDR1 SGHTA and CDR2 FQGNSA. For the CDR3, the DNA is TGTGCCAGCAGCCAATCGACAGGGAGGATAGATACGCAGTATTTT. Protein product: CASSQSTGRIDTQYF.

The chain carries TRBV7-8 and TRBJ2-5; the match to TRBD1 covers 7 bases. The length of the CDR3 is 13 residues. V gave up 5 bases and J gave up 3 bases; unmatched junction bases: 3. Looked up from germline, CDR1 is SGHVS and CDR2 is FQNEAQ. The CDR3 spells CASSLGTEETQYF. Here the CDR3 DNA reads TGTGCCAGCAGCCTCGGGACAGAAGAGACCCAGTACTTC.